Here is one TCR beta chain with its context. What it binds is unknown. This sample stems from a study of shared clonotypes between healthy human individuals. Profiling relied on immunoSEQ multiplex PCR, and the TCRdb table lists in-frame clones only, not all of them. The data show roughly 2 million clones, 90% to 96% seen once. The germline V and J ends were trimmed by 6 bases and 5 bases, with 16 bases remaining between them. Germline-derived CDR1 and CDR2 are MNHNS and SASEGT. CDR3 length equals 14 residues. The study's findings and limits: Generally, estimated richness proved larger in naive subsets than it did in memory subsets.

The genes are TRBV6-1 and TRBJ1-1; TRBD1 might be the D (6 bases). The sample comprised naive CD4+ T cells sorted from blood. The subset: CD45RA+ positively selected. This TCR was recovered from a man aged 18 to 30 in good health. CDR3 region: CASRGGQPGTEAFF. The DNA of the CDR3 is TGTGCCAGCAGGGGGGGACAACCGGGAACTGAAGCTTTCTTT.